What follows are 29 T cell receptor beta chains derived from one specimen sequenced in a study of T cell repertoires in cytomegalovirus infection. Antigens of these TCRs are unknown. One entry per CDR3 protein results from TCRdb running MiXCR on the reads. This sample carries approximately 110,000 distinct CDR3 sequences, 30% to 40% of them seen once, and the ten largest clones take approximately 59%. Source: CD8+ T cells from cultured PBMCs, taken from culture after CMV antigen stimulation. The source of these receptors is a human donor in good health (CMV status not recorded). Some clones in this sample may be carry-over from other donors' samples.

The chain recombines TRBV4-2 with TRBJ2-1; TRBD1 is a possible D gene (5 bases). Trimming took off 3 bases at V and 9 bases at J, with 21 bases between the two ends. Germline CDR1 reads LGHNA; CDR2 reads YNFKEQ. This CDR3 is 16 amino acids long. The chain's CDR3 is CASSHGQGPVYGEQFF. In DNA, the CDR3 is TGTGCCAGCAGCCACGGACAAGGACCGGTTTACGGTGAGCAGTTCTTC.

The CDR3 sequence is CASSYFSSGVGNEQFF. DNA for the CDR3: TGTGCCAGCAGTTACTTCTCCAGCGGGGTCGGCAATGAGCAGTTCTTC. V is TRBV6-8 and J is TRBJ2-1, with 7 nucleotides matching TRBD2. J gave up 6 bases and V 1 base, and 9 bases lay outside the gene matches. The CDR3 runs to 16 residues. Germline values: CDR1 MNHGY, CDR2 SAAAGT.

In its sample, this clonotype was seen many times. The chain links TRBV12-3 or TRBV12-4 to TRBJ1-1; 7 positions match TRBD1. V shed 5 bases, J shed 4 bases, and the junction held 7 bases outside the gene matches. This CDR3 has 14 residues. Here the CDR3 DNA reads TGTGCCAGCAGTCGAGGGGGCGCCGGCACTGAAGCTTTCTTT. It codes for CASSRGGAGTEAFF.

In this sample, this clonotype turned up a few times. The chain joins TRBV6-5 to TRBJ2-5; 9 bases are a match to TRBD2. V was pared by 10 bases and J by 5 bases, with 8 bases of the junction left unmatched. The length of the CDR3 is 13 residues. From germline, CDR1 is MNHEY and CDR2 SVGAGI. CDR3 region: CATQAGGRETQYF. CDR3 nucleotide sequence: TGTGCCACCCAGGCGGGGGGGCGGGAGACCCAGTACTTC.

The genes are TRBV27 and TRBJ1-1; D is perhaps TRBD1 (6 bases). The V end lost 0 bases, the J end lost 4 bases, and 12 bases lay between the germline ends. The CDR3 loop spans 15 amino acids. Germline V lookup: CDR1 MNHEY, CDR2 SMNVEV (reference sequence). The CDR3 sequence is CASSLSGGAGTEAFF. The DNA of the CDR3 is TGTGCCAGCAGTTTATCAGGGGGGGCGGGCACTGAAGCTTTCTTT.

In its sample, this clonotype was seen many times. This chain connects TRBV7-2 to TRBJ1-1; no definite D call. This CDR3 comprises 15 residues. V was pared by 4 bases and J by 1 base, with 13 bases between. Per germline, CDR1 SGHTA and CDR2 FQGNSA. DNA for the CDR3: TGTGCCAGCAGCTCCGAGGCGACGGCGAACACTGAAGCTTTCTTT. It codes for CASSSEATANTEAFF.

In the case of this clonotype: A much larger clone is a single base away; this may be a read error. The rearrangement uses TRBV5-4 and TRBJ1-1; perhaps TRBD1 as D (6 bases). This CDR3 is 13 amino acids long. Trimming took off 5 bases at V and 3 bases at J, with 11 bases between the two ends. CDR1 and CDR2 from the germline V gene are SGHNT and YYREEE (reference sequence). CDR3 region: CASRPQGYTEAFF. DNA of the CDR3: TGTGCCAGCAGGCCACAGGGATACACTGAAGCTTTCTTT.

The chain carries TRBV4-1 and TRBJ2-5; a possible D gene is TRBD2 (5 bases). The CDR3 has 18 residues. Germline loops: CDR1 MGHRA, CDR2 YSYEKL. V was shortened by 1 base and J by 5 bases, with 23 bases between the two germline ends. The CDR3 here is CASSQVAPWPGMQETQYF. As DNA, the CDR3 is TGCGCCAGCAGCCAAGTGGCTCCCTGGCCGGGAATGCAGGAGACCCAGTACTTC.

This clonotype came up a few times. The V call is TRBV2, the J call TRBJ1-1; 7 bases match TRBD1. CDR1 is SNHLY and CDR2 is FYNNEI in the germline V gene. Trimming removed 9 bases from V and 4 bases from J; junction bases left unmatched: 5. The CDR3 sequence is 12 residues long. CDR3: CARKQGPTEAFF. The CDR3 nucleotides read TGTGCCAGAAAACAGGGGCCCACTGAAGCTTTCTTT. The variable domain in full, completed from reference TRBV2 and TRBJ1-1, reads EPEVTQTPSHQVTQMGQEVILRCVPISNHLYFYWYRQILGQKVEFLVSFYNNEISEKSEIFDDQFSVERPDGSNFTLKIRSTKLEDSAMYFCARKQGPTEAFFGQGTRLTVV.

This clonotype was detected ten times or more. The chain couples TRBV7-2 to TRBJ2-1, with 8 bases fitting TRBD2. The CDR3 contains 15 residues. Germline loops: CDR1 SGHTA, CDR2 FQGNSA. V dropped 5 bases and J dropped 4; count of bases not matched to a gene: 7. CDR3 nucleotide sequence: TGTGCCAGCAGCCCCCGCGGGGGGAGGTACAATGAGCAGTTCTTC. Its protein product is CASSPRGGRYNEQFF.

The J gene is TRBJ2-3, the V gene TRBV7-6, with D uncertain. V lost 5 bases to trimming and J lost 2 bases, with 14 bases between them. The V gene's germline CDR1 is SGHVS and CDR2 FNYEAQ. CDR3 size: 15 residues. CDR3 protein: CASSQTTLSTDTQYF. The CDR3 bases are TGTGCCAGCAGCCAAACTACCCTTTCCACAGATACGCAGTATTTT. The full variable domain, rest sourced from reference TRBV7-6 and TRBJ2-3, is GAGVSQSPRYKVTKRGQDVALRCDPISGHVSLYWYRQALGQGPEFLTYFNYEAQQDKSGLPNDRFSAERPEGSISTLTIQRTEQRDSAMYRCASSQTTLSTDTQYFGPGTRLTVL.

This chain links TRBV9 with TRBJ2-1; 11 nucleotides line up with TRBD2. The CDR3 spans 17 residues. Per the germline V gene, CDR1 is SGDLS and CDR2 is YYNGEE. With V trimmed by 0 bases and J by 4 bases, 6 bases remained unmatched. The CDR3 DNA is TGTGCCAGCAGCGTAGAAGGGGGGACTAGCGGTTACAATGAGCAGTTCTTC. Protein product: CASSVEGGTSGYNEQFF.

The rearrangement links TRBV27 to TRBJ2-7, with D tentatively TRBD1 (6 bases). CDR1 MNHEY and CDR2 SMNVEV come from the germline V gene (reference sequence). This CDR3 has 16 amino acids. Between the trimmed V and J ends, which lost 3 bases and 6 bases, there was a span of 21 bases. CDR3 sequence: CASSFALGWDIGEQYF. DNA of the CDR3: TGTGCCAGCAGTTTCGCGCTTGGGTGGGACATCGGCGAGCAGTACTTC.

In this sample, this clonotype turned up a few times. The CDR3 DNA sequence: TGTGCCAGCAGCCCTTACATGAACACTGAAGCTTTCTTT. This gives the protein CASSPYMNTEAFF. This chain links TRBV9 with TRBJ1-1; no firm D call. Germline assignment: CDR1 SGDLS and CDR2 YYNGEE. The V and J ends lost 4 bases and 0 bases respectively, with 7 bases between them. The CDR3 sequence is 13 residues long.

This rearrangement joins TRBV19 to TRBJ1-5; D perhaps matches TRBD1 (5 bases). The CDR3 consists of 15 residues. CDR1 LNHDA and CDR2 SQIVND come from the germline V gene (reference sequence). V was clipped by 3 bases and J by 0 bases, with 9 bases between them. Here the CDR3 DNA reads TGTGCCAGTAGTATTAACGGACATAGCAATCAGCCCCAGCATTTT. This sequence encodes CASSINGHSNQPQHF.

The genes are TRBV7-8 and TRBJ2-7, with D tentatively TRBD1 or TRBD2 (5 bases each). V gave up 4 bases and J gave up 4 bases, with 14 bases separating them. The CDR3 is 14 residues long. From germline, CDR1 is SGHVS and CDR2 FQNEAQ. The CDR3 nucleotides are TGTGCCAGCAGCTCCCACGGGACGGGGTACGAGCAGTACTTC. Its translation: CASSSHGTGYEQYF.

This clonotype was detected a few times. The chain uses TRBV19 and TRBJ1-1; D gene ambiguous. The V end was cut by 6 bases, the J end by 1 base, with 9 bases between. CDR1 LNHDA and CDR2 SQIVND come from the germline V gene (reference sequence). The CDR3 contains 13 residues. CDR3 nucleotides: TGTGCCAGTAGAGAGTACGGGAACACTGAAGCTTTCTTT. Translation gives CASREYGNTEAFF.

The chain links TRBV5-6 to TRBJ1-5, with TRBD1 matching over 7 bases. Looked up from germline, CDR1 is SGHDT and CDR2 is YYEEEE. This CDR3 region has 17 residues. The V segment lost 0 bases and the J segment 1 base; nucleotides outside the gene matches: 7. The CDR3 reads CASSLGQGGSSNQPQHF. The CDR3 DNA sequence: TGTGCCAGCAGCTTGGGGCAGGGGGGGTCAAGCAATCAGCCCCAGCATTTT.

This chain links TRBV5-4 with TRBJ1-4, with D possibly matching TRBD1 (5 bases). V gave up 4 bases and J gave up 4 bases, with 14 bases separating them. CDR1 is SGHNT, CDR2 YYREEE, per germline (reference sequence). The length of the CDR3 is 15 residues. The CDR3 is CASSAEGRFNEKLFF. Here the CDR3 DNA reads TGTGCCAGCAGCGCCGAGGGACGTTTTAATGAAAAACTGTTTTTT.

This clonotype was seen only a few times. The chain carries TRBV27 and TRBJ1-1, with TRBD1 as a possible D gene (6 bases). The CDR3 sequence is 15 residues long. The V gene lost 0 bases and the J gene lost 1 base, with 9 bases spanning the gap. Germline loops: CDR1 MNHEY, CDR2 SMNVEV (reference sequence). This CDR3 is CASSLSMTGNTEAFF. The CDR3 DNA follows: TGTGCCAGCAGTTTATCGATGACAGGGAACACTGAAGCTTTCTTT.

V and J are TRBV7-2 and TRBJ1-2; the D gene is possibly TRBD1 (5 bases). There are 15 residues in the CDR3. Trimming stripped 1 base from V and 6 bases from J, with 15 bases between. Germline CDR1 is SGHTA and CDR2 is FQGNSA. The CDR3 DNA follows: TGTGCCAGCAGCTTAGTTCAGGGCTGGGGGGATGGCTACACCTTC. Translating gives CASSLVQGWGDGYTF.

This clonotype was picked up a small number of times. The chain has TRBV20-1 and TRBJ1-3; 9 nucleotides line up with TRBD1. CDR3 size: 20 residues. V lost 0 bases, J lost 0 bases, and 15 bases stayed unmatched. Germline V gene data show CDR1 as DFQATT and CDR2 as SNEGSKA (reference sequence). The CDR3 bases are TGCAGTGCTAGAGAAAAAGGACAGGGGATAGGCACTCTCTCTGGAAACACCATATATTTT. It is translated as CSAREKGQGIGTLSGNTIYF.

The genes are TRBV6-2 or TRBV6-3 and TRBJ1-5; D is possibly TRBD1 (5 bases). Trimming pared 6 bases from V and 3 bases from J, leaving 12 bases between. The germline CDR1 and CDR2 sequences are MNHEY and SVGEGT. The CDR3 consists of 14 residues. CDR3 sequence (DNA): TGTGCCAGCAGGTACCGGGGCTTCAATCAGCCCCAGCATTTT. Translated: CASRYRGFNQPQHF.

The chain joins TRBV20-1 to TRBJ2-7, with 10 positions matching TRBD1. The V and J ends lost 5 bases and 7 bases, in that order; junction bases with no gene match: 11. This CDR3 has 14 amino acids. CDR1 and CDR2 (germline): DFQATT, SNEGSKA (reference sequence). Written as DNA, the CDR3 is TGCAGTGCTGGGCCCCGGGACAGGGGATGGGAGCAGTACTTC. Translating gives CSAGPRDRGWEQYF.

This clonotype was seen at least ten times. The chain employs TRBV7-2 and TRBJ2-7; unclear D gene. CDR3 length: 11 amino acids. Germline values: CDR1 SGHTA, CDR2 FQGNSA. V gave up 5 bases and J gave up 2 bases, with 4 bases separating them. The CDR3 DNA follows: TGTGCCAGCAGCACAGCCTACGAGCAGTACTTC. Translated: CASSTAYEQYF.

The gene calls are TRBV10-3 and TRBJ1-2; D call uncertain. The germline CDR1 and CDR2 sequences are ENHRY and SYGVKD. V lost 2 bases and J lost 9, with 13 bases in between. This CDR3 contains 13 residues. CDR3 DNA sequence: TGTGCCATCAGTGAGAAACCGGGCCTCAGCTACACCTTC. Encoded protein: CAISEKPGLSYTF.

The CDR3 nucleotides read TGTGCCAGCAGTGGAAGCAGGGGCTCCTACAATGAGCAGTTCTTC. Its translation is CASSGSRGSYNEQFF. This chain joins TRBV6-1 and TRBJ2-1; TRBD1 might be the D (6 bases). With 4 bases removed from V and 0 bases from J, the gap between germline ends came to 10 bases. CDR3 length: 15 residues. CDR1 is MNHNS, CDR2 SASEGT, per germline.

The chain combines TRBV20-1 with TRBJ2-2; D might be TRBD1 (5 bases). The CDR3 spans 17 residues. Trimming shortened V by 3 bases and J by 5 bases, and 22 bases separated the two germline ends. Germline values: CDR1 DFQATT, CDR2 SNEGSKA (reference sequence). The chain's CDR3 is CSASITGQNGETGELFF. For the CDR3, the DNA is TGCAGTGCTAGTATAACAGGACAAAACGGCGAGACCGGGGAGCTGTTTTTT.

The rearrangement links TRBV7-6 to TRBJ1-1, with 10 bases that match TRBD1. There are 16 residues in the CDR3. Trimming at V came to 5 bases and at J to 1 base, leaving 7 bases not matched to a gene. CDR1 and CDR2 (germline): SGHVS, FNYEAQ. The CDR3 sequence is CASSPRDRGQNTEAFF. CDR3 coding DNA: TGTGCCAGCAGCCCCCGGGACAGGGGTCAGAACACTGAAGCTTTCTTT.